A single sample gave rise to the 10 T cell receptor beta chains below, sequenced in a study of shared clonotypes between healthy human individuals. The naive CD8 population came from CD45RO-negative cells selected for CCR7, without terminally differentiated effector memory CD45RA+ cells. Profiled with immunoSEQ multiplex PCR; TCRdb holds only in-frame clones, not every one. The table has hundreds of thousands of clones, 95% to 96% seen once. Sequenced sample: naive CD8+ T cells sorted from blood. The receptors were gathered from a woman in her 30s in good health.

V and J are TRBV7-9 and TRBJ2-7, with D possibly called TRBD1 or TRBD2 (5 bases each). The CDR3 spans 13 residues. V gave up 3 bases and J gave up 4 bases, with 10 bases separating them. Germline assignment: CDR1 SEHNR and CDR2 FQNEAQ (reference sequence). CDR3 amino acids: CASSFEGSYEQYF. In DNA form, the CDR3 reads TGTGCCAGCAGCTTTGAGGGGTCGTACGAGCAGTACTTC.

This rearrangement joins TRBV9 to TRBJ1-3; no clear D gene. This CDR3 has 14 residues. Looked up from germline, CDR1 is SGDLS and CDR2 is YYNGEE. Trimming removed 0 bases from V and 0 bases from J, with 4 bases in between. The CDR3 coding sequence is TGTGCCAGCAGCGTAGCTGACTCTGGAAACACCATATATTTT. The encoded protein is CASSVADSGNTIYF.

This chain links TRBV6-1 with TRBJ1-5; D remains unclear. V lost 2 bases and J 0 bases, leaving 8 bases between the germline ends. The CDR3 extends over 15 amino acids. Germline CDR1 MNHNS, CDR2 SASEGT. DNA of the CDR3: TGTGCCAGCAGTGAAAGGGTTTATAGCAATCAGCCCCAGCATTTT. Translated: CASSERVYSNQPQHF.

The genes are TRBV28 and TRBJ2-5; TRBD2 is a possible D gene (6 bases). Between the trimmed V and J ends, which lost 6 bases and 1 base, there was a span of 9 bases. The CDR3 loop spans 13 amino acids. Germline V gives CDR1 MDHEN, CDR2 SYDVKM. CDR3 bases: TGTGCCAGCAGCTACGGGGGCCAAGAGACCCAGTACTTC. Encoded protein: CASSYGGQETQYF.

The rearrangement uses TRBV2 and TRBJ2-5; 7 nucleotides line up with TRBD2. The DNA end favors TRBJ2-7, so the J call may be wrong. This CDR3 region has 15 residues. In germline, CDR1 is SNHLY, CDR2 FYNNEI. CDR3 sequence (DNA): TGTGCCAGCAGGCCCCTGGCGGGAGAAAGGTACGAGCAGTACTTC. It translates to CASRPLAGERYEQYF.

V usage is TRBV2 and J usage is TRBJ2-7; 7 bases fit TRBD1. Unmatched junction bases numbered 5, after V lost 5 bases and J lost 1 base. The germline gives CDR1 SNHLY, CDR2 FYNNEI. The CDR3 has 14 amino acids. CDR3 protein: CASSYRGPSYEQYF. The CDR3 DNA reads TGTGCCAGCAGTTACAGGGGCCCTTCCTACGAGCAGTACTTC.

CDR3 residues: CSARTSGGNEQFF. The CDR3 DNA reads as TGCAGCGCGAGGACTAGCGGGGGTAATGAGCAGTTCTTC. The chain recombines TRBV29-1 with TRBJ2-1, with 13 nucleotides matching TRBD2. The trim removed 7 bases at V and 7 bases at J, leaving 4 bases unmatched. The CDR3 length is 13 residues. CDR1 is SQVTM, CDR2 ANQGSEA, per germline.

This clone has only one observation. V usage is TRBV11-2 and J usage is TRBJ2-7; 10 positions match TRBD2. The CDR3 contains 15 residues. CDR1 is SGHAT, CDR2 FQNNGV, per germline. The ends lost 0 bases at V and 2 bases at J; junction bases unmatched: 1. Here the CDR3 DNA reads TGTGCCAGCAGCTTAGAAGCGGGAGGGCCCTACGAGCAGTACTTC. Amino acids: CASSLEAGGPYEQYF.

The table lists this clone with a count of one. The chain is built from TRBV2 and TRBJ1-4, with unresolved D. Germline V gives CDR1 SNHLY, CDR2 FYNNEI. The CDR3 spans 14 residues. Trimming removed 6 bases at V and 4 bases at J, with 12 bases between. The CDR3 sequence: CASSDSTYNEKLFF. CDR3 sequence (DNA): TGTGCCAGCAGCGACTCTACTTATAATGAAAAACTGTTTTTT.

V is TRBV11-2 and J is TRBJ2-7; D is unclear. Deletions cut 0 bases from V and 3 bases from J, with 9 bases between. There are 14 residues in the CDR3. CDR1 and CDR2 (germline): SGHAT, FQNNGV. The chain's CDR3 is CASSLEVSVYEQYF. The CDR3 DNA follows: TGTGCCAGCAGCTTAGAAGTTTCCGTCTACGAGCAGTACTTC.